The rows below give T cell receptor beta chains drawn from one sample of a study of T cell responses to AZD1222 COVID-19 vaccine. Using immunoSEQ multiplex PCR, the repertoire was profiled, and TCRdb retains in-frame clones only, with some absent. The sample shows about 100,000 clones, about 90% of them seen only once. Sequenced material: peripheral blood, taken on day 0 of AZD1222 vaccination. The receptors stem from an adult in good health. The CDR3 runs from the conserved cysteine through the conserved F or W. Each record gives: J gene, V gene, CDR3 protein.

TRBJ2-5	TRBV24-1	CATSDLTETQYF
TRBJ1-5	TRBV19	CATNRRGDTQPQHF
TRBJ1-1	TRBV7-2	CASSLRWQGGTEAFF
TRBJ2-1	TRBV27	CASRGTGSYNEQFF
TRBJ1-2	TRBV5-4	CASSSDNYGYTF
TRBJ2-7	TRBV9	CASSPRGRAYEQYF
TRBJ1-5	TRBV7-9	CASSSSSRGGQPQHF
TRBJ2-5	TRBV14	CASSQDLRWGETQYF
TRBJ2-1	TRBV24-1	CATSDTGTSGGTYNEQFF
TRBJ1-5	TRBV5-5	CASSRDLGYSNQPQHF
TRBJ1-1	TRBV29-1	CSAYGRGNTEAFF
TRBJ1-5	TRBV6-5	CASSTGQWGGPQHF
TRBJ1-2	TRBV13	CASSLRLDGYTF
TRBJ1-3	TRBV7-2	CASRQRSSGNTIYF
TRBJ1-4	TRBV11-3	CASSHRGQGEGKLFF
TRBJ2-3	TRBV7-2	CASSLPLRLIAGGTDTQYF
TRBJ1-4	TRBV2	CASSPGRPNEKLFF
TRBJ2-1	TRBV5-1	CASSFGLAGANEQFF
TRBJ2-5	TRBV29-1	CSVEWGETQYF
TRBJ2-5	TRBV5-1	CASKHNPYQETQYF
TRBJ2-1	TRBV19	CASSIGQGAGEQFF
TRBJ2-7	TRBV5-8	CASSLIRDSRYEQYF
TRBJ2-7	TRBV30	CAWSVALSYEQYF
TRBJ2-7	TRBV6-5	CASSLISYEQYF
TRBJ2-4	TRBV21-1	CASSKQGAKNIQYF
TRBJ2-2	TRBV2	CASSRGGRNTGELFF
TRBJ1-3	TRBV7-6	CASSKFQGPGNTIYF
TRBJ1-2	TRBV7-6	CASSSVGGQGGYGYTF
TRBJ2-4	TRBV5-1	CASSLAVQNIQYF
TRBJ2-3	TRBV7-8	CVEGDSTDTQYF
TRBJ1-3	TRBV3-1/TRBV3-2	CASSQGQDSGNTIYF
TRBJ1-5	TRBV19	CARKAGVPNQPQHF
TRBJ2-7	TRBV6-5	CASSYSGGASYEQYF
TRBJ1-4	TRBV6-5	CASSRTVNGEKLFF
TRBJ2-1	TRBV5-1	CASSSGIEQFF